This record looks at one T cell receptor beta chain sequence and its context. Its antigen is not known. At one end the junction does not follow the germline gene, possibly because of a read error. The sample originates from a study of blood T cells in healthy people across ages. Looking at the study overall: The capture of about one barcoded beta molecule per two T cells was achieved by template switching. Study observations and caveats: Not knowing donor CMV status may have confounded expanded clonotype changes.

The V gene's germline CDR1 is MNHEY and CDR2 SVGAGI. The CDR3 loop spans 20 amino acids. Alongside a J-beta primer mix, a sample-barcoded 5' primer served in a second PCR lasting about 7 to 11 cycles. MiXCR, applied by TCRdb to the 5' RACE reads, yields one record per CDR3 protein. The table lists around 1,800,000 distinct CDR3 sequences, 39% of them singletons, with roughly 23% in the top ten. The sequenced sample consisted of blood. This clonotype was obtained from a human donor in good health. V is TRBV6-5 and J is TRBJ2-7; 8 bases fit TRBD1. The DNA of the CDR3 is TGTGCCGGCAGTTACTCGATTTCGGGACAGGCCCCCGGTATTAGCTACGAGCGGTACTTC. This sequence encodes CAGSYSISGQAPGISYERYF.